The clone carrying this T cell receptor (beta chain) has only a few counts. This record belongs to a study of T cells in Graves' hyperthyroidism and ophthalmopathy. As for the study in general: Once the initial diagnosis was made, peripheral blood was obtained before any treatment.

With duration under 3 months, ophthalmopathy was active: Clinical Activity Score at least 3, NOSPECS at least 4. CDR1 MNHNS and CDR2 SASEGT come from the germline V gene. The junction had 7 bases not matched to a gene; V was cut back by 6 bases and J by 5 bases. The CDR3 runs 14 residues. TCR beta CDR3 sequences were amplified from RNA transcripts. The TCR CDR3 was amplified in a first-round RT-PCR using the HTBI primer set. TCRdb ran MiXCR on the multiplex PCR reads and lists one entry per CDR3 protein. The data contain about 600,000 distinct CDR3 sequences, 14% of them seen just once; the ten biggest clones take up 7% to 9%.

J is TRBJ1-2 and V is TRBV6-1; TRBD1 agrees at 9 bases. Sequencing input: blood. This sequence was found in a woman between 18 and 30 years old with Graves' ophthalmopathy. The CDR3 DNA sequence: TGTGCCAGCAGCAGCCGGACAGGGGTATATGGCTACACCTTC. Residues: CASSSRTGVYGYTF.